A selection of T cell receptor beta chains follows, all from one sample in a study of blood T cell repertoires in COVID-19. Sequencing used immunoSEQ multiplex PCR; TCRdb keeps in-frame clones, though not all of them. The sample lists about 33,000 clones; around nine tenths were seen once. The sequenced sample consisted of peripheral blood. The source of these receptors is a woman at least 80 years old with active or convalescent COVID-19. CDR3s include the opening cysteine and the closing phenylalanine or tryptophan. The order of the fields is clone size, J gene, V gene, CDR3 length, CDR3 protein. Clone size, where shown, is once, few, many, or a class for clones that have expanded.

NA | TRBJ1-2 | TRBV10-3 | 15 | CAISNSGQLNYGYTF
NA | TRBJ1-5 | TRBV5-1 | 14 | CASSLDSLGQPQHF
NA | TRBJ2-7 | TRBV27 | 12 | CASSSRGREQYF
NA | TRBJ1-1 | TRBV3-1/TRBV3-2 | 15 | CASSQGTGPSTEAFF
NA | TRBJ1-1 | TRBV30 | 13 | CAWSSGMNTEAFF
NA | TRBJ1-4 | TRBV5-1 | 15 | CASSPRTGGREKLFF
NA | TRBJ1-2 | TRBV27 | 17 | CASTTRGTSGAGYGYTF
NA | TRBJ2-6 | TRBV7-6 | 17 | CASSFQVFSSGANVLTF
NA | TRBJ1-2 | TRBV12-3/TRBV12-4 | 10 | CASFGYGYTF
NA | TRBJ2-7 | TRBV10-2 | 15 | CASSDRLAGYYEQYF
NA | TRBJ2-5 | TRBV12-3/TRBV12-4 | 11 | CASSLQGTQYF
NA | TRBJ2-1 | TRBV2 | 17 | CASSAVGSGGAYNEQFF
NA | TRBJ2-5 | TRBV7-5 | 18 | CVRSLAHRPTGFVYTQYF
NA | TRBJ2-3 | TRBV19 | 17 | CASSIQRTGGFTDTQYF
few | TRBJ2-1 | TRBV7-6 | 19 | CASSLIAHLQKLVHNEQFF
once | TRBJ2-7 | TRBV7-8 | 12 | CASSLANYEQYF
NA | TRBJ1-3 | TRBV6-1 | 16 | CASSETHRSSGNTIYF
few | TRBJ2-7 | TRBV4-1 | 15 | CASSQPDRDTYEQYF
NA | TRBJ2-7 | TRBV5-1 | 17 | CASSLAGTVGLAAEQYF
NA | TRBJ2-2 | TRBV19 | 16 | CASSAIQPSPGGELFF
NA | TRBJ2-5 | TRBV6-2/TRBV6-3 | 15 | CASSYSSGDQETQYF
NA | TRBJ2-2 | TRBV4-2 | 16 | CASSPEGTENTGELFF
NA | TRBJ2-4 | TRBV18 | 12 | CASSPPGGVEYF
NA | TRBJ1-6 | TRBV7-2 | 14 | CASSRDKRNSPLHF
once | TRBJ2-1 | TRBV27 | 16 | CASSRIRTGSYNEQFF
NA | TRBJ2-3 | TRBV15 | 18 | CATSRSRTSGEITDTQYF
NA | TRBJ2-3 | TRBV5-1 | 14 | CASSLGTYTDTQYF
NA | TRBJ2-5 | TRBV5-4 | 12 | CASSLPQETQYF
NA | TRBJ2-1 | TRBV12-5 | 16 | CASGTGTSGGADEQFF
NA | TRBJ2-3 | TRBV11-2 | 16 | CASSATGSRHTDTQYF
NA | TRBJ1-1 | TRBV3-1/TRBV3-2 | 12 | CASRPDRGQAFF
NA | TRBJ2-7 | TRBV5-6 | 16 | CASSRRVAGESYEQYF
NA | TRBJ1-4 | TRBV5-3 | 15 | CARSHRTGPNEKLFF
NA | TRBJ2-1 | TRBV29-1 | 13 | CSVEPGGYNEQFF
NA | TRBJ1-5 | TRBV12-3/TRBV12-4 | 13 | CASSSLENQPQHF
NA | TRBJ2-7 | TRBV7-6 | 15 | CASSLESQKYYEQYF
once | TRBJ2-4 | TRBV18 | 17 | CASSPYRDRGSKNIQYF
NA | TRBJ2-7 | TRBV20-1 | 11 | CSARPDYEQYF
NA | TRBJ1-5 | TRBV2 | 18 | CASSEARGFWGVTQPQHF
medium-sized | TRBJ2-7 | TRBV19 | 14 | CASSIKQGQYEQYF
once | TRBJ2-7 | TRBV27 | 14 | CASSYRDSSYEQYF
NA | TRBJ1-3 | TRBV2 | 14 | CASRTTGGGNTIYF
NA | TRBJ1-1 | TRBV5-4 | 15 | CASSPKGQQNTEAFF
NA | TRBJ1-2 | TRBV29-1 | 13 | CSVPKGEGYGYTF
NA | TRBJ1-5 | TRBV23-1 | 19 | CASSQPSGTGTIGNQPQHF
NA | TRBJ1-2 | TRBV5-1 | 15 | CASSLEGTGNYGYTF
NA | TRBJ1-2 | TRBV11-1 | 11 | CASRQGDGYTF
NA | TRBJ1-1 | TRBV7-2 | 14 | CASSKGRWNTEAFF
NA | TRBJ1-1 | TRBV25-1 | 15 | CASSDMDRGLTEAFF
NA | TRBJ2-7 | TRBV7-8 | 14 | CASALGDRAYEQYF
NA | TRBJ1-3 | TRBV3-1/TRBV3-2 | 13 | CASSQATSGTSSF